The T cell receptor beta chain described here comes from a study of blood T cell repertoires in COVID-19. V was pared by 6 bases and J by 6 bases, with 4 bases of the junction left unmatched. The CDR3 spans 14 residues. CDR1 SGDLS and CDR2 YYNGEE come from the germline V gene. Original handling: Amplified reference gene primers provided the basis for estimating nucleated cell counts. Generated by immunoSEQ multiplex PCR, the TCRdb table keeps only in-frame clones and is missing some. V and J calls and clone size follow that table, whereas D and trimming were derived from the DNA. The sample gives roughly 100,000 clones, roughly four fifths of which show up once; around 4.8% is in the top ten.

Sequenced material: peripheral blood. The receptor's source is a man between 60 and 75 years old with acute or convalescent COVID-19. The chain uses TRBV9 and TRBJ1-6; TRBD1 matches at 9 bases. CDR3 protein: CASTRDRVNSPLHF. CDR3 DNA: TGTGCCAGCACCCGGGACAGGGTTAATTCACCCCTCCACTTT.